These 29 T cell receptor beta chains were sequenced from one sample in a study of Graves' ophthalmopathy and Graves' hyperthyroidism. The authors amplified TCR beta CDR3 regions from RNA transcripts. Investigators did first-round RT-PCR with HTBI primers, then second-round multiplex PCR. TCRdb analysed the multiplex PCR reads with MiXCR anew, one entry per CDR3 protein. The top ten hold around 10% of the sample, which has over a million distinct CDR3 sequences, about two fifths seen once. The sample consisted of peripheral blood or thyroid tissue (not recorded which). The receptor source for this set is an adult man with Graves' hyperthyroidism.

This clonotype occurred a few times. This chain uses TRBV2 with TRBJ2-2; possibly TRBD2 for D (6 bases). Germline CDR1 SNHLY, CDR2 FYNNEI. V lost 2 bases to trimming and J lost 6 bases, with 19 bases between them. The CDR3 extends over 17 amino acids. The CDR3 nucleotides read TGTGCCAGCAGTGAAAGTCTCTCACTAGCTAGGGCCGGGGAGCTGTTTTTT. Translated, it gives CASSESLSLARAGELFF. Using reference TRBV2 and TRBJ2-2 for the parts outside the CDR3, the full variable domain is EPEVTQTPSHQVTQMGQEVILRCVPISNHLYFYWYRQILGQKVEFLVSFYNNEISEKSEIFDDQFSVERPDGSNFTLKIRSTKLEDSAMYFCASSESLSLARAGELFFGEGSRLTVL.

The chain combines TRBV7-8 with TRBJ1-1; D perhaps matches TRBD1 (6 bases). This CDR3 spans 16 amino acids. V lost 4 bases, J lost 0 bases, and 15 bases lay in between. Germline CDR1 SGHVS, CDR2 FQNEAQ. In nucleotides, the CDR3 is TGTGCCAGCAGCTCAGGGGCCCGCTACATGAACACTGAAGCTTTCTTT. This encodes CASSSGARYMNTEAFF.

This chain uses TRBV4-3 with TRBJ1-4; TRBD1 is a possible D gene (5 bases). V gave up 1 base and J gave up 3 bases, with 12 bases separating them. CDR1 is LGHNA and CDR2 is YSLEER in the germline V gene. The CDR3 contains 16 residues. The CDR3 reads CASSQGPGVPNEKLFF. The CDR3 bases are TGCGCCAGCAGCCAAGGCCCGGGGGTACCTAATGAAAAACTGTTTTTT.

In this sample, this clonotype turned up many times. The gene calls are TRBV5-6 and TRBJ1-6, with TRBD1 matching 7 bases. With 4 bases clipped from V and 7 bases from J, the junction kept 5 bases outside the gene matches. CDR3 length equals 14 residues. Germline CDR1 is SGHDT and CDR2 is YYEEEE. Here the CDR3 reads CASSHRGQNSPLHF. The CDR3 bases are TGTGCCAGCAGCCACAGGGGTCAGAATTCACCCCTCCACTTT.

This clonotype was seen repeatedly, ten times or more. This rearrangement joins TRBV7-2 to TRBJ1-5, with D hard to call. This CDR3 has 16 residues. V was trimmed by 3 bases and J by 1 base, leaving 13 bases between them. CDR1 and CDR2 from the germline V gene are SGHTA and FQGNSA. CDR3 DNA: TGTGCCAGCAGCTTGAGTAGTTCCTTGAGCAATCAGCCCCAGCATTTT. It translates to CASSLSSSLSNQPQHF.

This clonotype was seen more than once but under ten times. Written as DNA, the CDR3 is TGCAGTGCTAGCTCCCCTGGACAGTCCCTCGGCTACACCTTC. This encodes CSASSPGQSLGYTF. The chain uses TRBV20-1 and TRBJ1-2; perhaps TRBD1 as D (6 bases). The V end lost 3 bases, the J end lost 8 bases, and 19 bases lay between the germline ends. In germline, CDR1 is DFQATT, CDR2 SNEGSKA (reference sequence). This CDR3 has 14 residues.

This clonotype was counted many times. The genes are TRBV11-2 and TRBJ2-7; TRBD2 is a possible D gene (5 bases). Germline CDR1 SGHAT, CDR2 FQNNGV. The CDR3 runs to 13 residues. V dropped 0 bases and J dropped 4 bases, with 7 bases sitting between them. CDR3 DNA: TGTGCCAGCAGCTTAGAGCGGACTTACGAGCAGTACTTC. Amino acids: CASSLERTYEQYF. Drawing the rest from reference TRBV11-2 and TRBJ2-7, the complete variable domain is EAGVAQSPRYKIIEKRQSVAFWCNPISGHATLYWYQQILGQGPKLLIQFQNNGVVDDSQLPKDRFSAERLKGVDSTLKIQPAKLEDSAVYLCASSLERTYEQYFGPGTRLTVT.

The chain links TRBV20-1 to TRBJ1-5; D is possibly TRBD1 (6 bases). Trimming took off 6 bases at V and 4 bases at J, with 10 bases between the two ends. Germline CDR1 reads DFQATT; CDR2 reads SNEGSKA (reference sequence). The CDR3 contains 12 residues. The CDR3 bases are TGCAGTGCATCAGGGGCAAATCAGCCCCAGCATTTT. Translated: CSASGANQPQHF.

CDR3 residues: CAISSPGQEYSYEQYF. As DNA, the CDR3 is TGTGCCATCAGCAGTCCGGGACAGGAATACTCCTACGAGCAGTACTTC. The chain couples TRBV10-3 to TRBJ2-7; 8 bases are shared with TRBD1. CDR3 size: 16 residues. J gave up 0 bases and V 6 bases, and 10 bases lay outside the gene matches. Germline V gives CDR1 ENHRY, CDR2 SYGVKD.

A remark on this clonotype: Relative to the germline gene, one junction end is altered; a read error may explain this. V usage is TRBV10-3 and J usage is TRBJ2-7, with no clear D. Looked up from germline, CDR1 is ENHRY and CDR2 is SYGVKD. The CDR3 totals 13 residues. The DNA for the CDR3 is TGTGCCAGCAGTGCCGGTGAGAGCTACGAGCAGTACTTC. Its protein product is CASSAGESYEQYF.

Details on this clonotype: A much larger clone lies one base from this, so it may be a read error. No conserved phenylalanine or tryptophan ends this CDR3, so it is likely a read error. The J gene is TRBJ2-7, the V gene TRBV5-1; D possibly corresponds to TRBD2 (6 bases). The CDR3 has 15 residues. In germline, CDR1 is SGHRS, CDR2 YFSETQ. V lost 4 bases and J 1 base, leaving 15 bases between the germline ends. DNA for the CDR3: TGCGCCAGCAGCATTAGCGGAGGACCTTCCTACGAGCAGTACCTC. Its translation is CASSISGGPSYEQYL.

This clonotype was found many times. The chain is built from TRBV29-1 and TRBJ2-7; a possible D gene is TRBD1 (7 bases). This CDR3 region has 14 residues. Trimming shortened V by 4 bases and J by 7 bases, and 20 bases separated the two germline ends. Germline CDR1 reads SQVTM; CDR2 reads ANQGSEA. The CDR3, as DNA: TGCAGCGTTGTTAAAATGAGGGGGCGGGAAGAGCAGTACTTC. Encoded protein: CSVVKMRGREEQYF.

The chain links TRBV5-6 to TRBJ1-6; 9 bases line up with TRBD1. The CDR3 contains 16 residues. Germline-derived CDR1 and CDR2 are SGHDT and YYEEEE. J gave up 10 bases and V 4 bases, and 12 bases lay outside the gene matches. The CDR3 DNA follows: TGTGCCAGCAGCCGCAGTAGGGACAGGGAAGCCTCACCCCTCCACTTT. Protein sequence: CASSRSRDREASPLHF.

This clonotype was seen a handful of times. Being one base from a much bigger clone, this may be a read error. This chain joins TRBV20-1 and TRBJ1-5; no definite D call. The germline V gene has CDR1 DFQATT and CDR2 SNEGSKA (reference sequence). Deletions cut 3 bases from V and 0 bases from J, with 15 bases between. CDR3 size: 16 residues. CDR3: CSASRVGTYSNQPQHF. The CDR3 DNA sequence: TGCAGTGCTAGCCGCGTCGGCACCTATAGCAATCAGCCCCAGCATTTT.

This clonotype occurred a few times. V usage is TRBV6-1 and J usage is TRBJ1-5; the D gene is possibly TRBD1 (5 bases). With 4 bases removed from V and 6 bases from J, the gap between germline ends came to 13 bases. Germline V CDR1 and CDR2: MNHNS, SASEGT. The CDR3 has 14 amino acids. CDR3 in DNA: TGTGCCAGCAGTGGGGACCATAGGAGTCAGCCCCAGCATTTT. Protein sequence: CASSGDHRSQPQHF.

The table lists this clonotype with many counts. The chain couples TRBV7-8 to TRBJ1-1; D is uncertain. V lost 4 bases and J 2 bases, leaving 14 bases between the germline ends. CDR3 length: 15 residues. In germline, CDR1 is SGHVS, CDR2 FQNEAQ. In nucleotides, the CDR3 is TGTGCCAGCAGCTCCCCCTTCCCTACTAACACTGAAGCTTTCTTT. Translated: CASSSPFPTNTEAFF.

The genes are TRBV5-1 and TRBJ1-5; TRBD1 might be the D (5 bases). In germline, CDR1 is SGHRS, CDR2 YFSETQ. Trimming left V 4 bases short and J 6 bases short, with 17 bases between. This CDR3 has 15 residues. The CDR3: CASSAEGSGSQPQHF. The CDR3 DNA follows: TGCGCCAGCAGCGCGGAGGGGTCGGGGTCTCAGCCCCAGCATTTT.

This clonotype was observed once. Here the CDR3 omits its conserved ending phenylalanine or tryptophan, so a read error is the likely source. No DNA is shown, since the ends of the CDR3 on it are uncertain; the CDR3 is the one TCRdb lists. This chain connects TRBV10-3 to TRBJ1-2; the table assigns TRBD1, which was not confirmed against the DNA. Counting both end residues, the CDR3 totals 17 amino acids. Per the germline V gene, CDR1 is ENHRY and CDR2 is SYGVKD. The CDR3 sequence is CASSVQGYGRITMATQS.

This clonotype was found many times. The chain employs TRBV25-1 and TRBJ2-7; 8 nucleotides agree with TRBD2. Trimming cost V 6 bases and J 5 bases; bases outside gene matches: 15. This CDR3 region has 16 residues. Germline V lookup: CDR1 MGHDK, CDR2 SYGVNS. The CDR3 DNA is TGTGCCAGCAGGGAAGGAGTGAGCGGGAGCAGGAACGAGCAGTACTTC. This gives the protein CASREGVSGSRNEQYF.

This clonotype was observed at least ten times. The CDR3 nucleotides are TGTGCCAGCAGCAAAGACCGGCGAGGGCAGTACTTC. Its translation: CASSKDRRGQYF. The chain has TRBV11-1 and TRBJ2-7, with D unresolved. This CDR3 is 12 amino acids long. Germline V gene lookup returns CDR1 SGHAT and CDR2 FQDESV (reference sequence). Trimming took off 5 bases at V and 9 bases at J, with 14 bases between the two ends. The whole variable domain, remainder taken from reference TRBV11-1 and TRBJ2-7, is EAEVAQSPRYKITEKSQAVAFWCDPISGHATLYWYRQILGQGPELLVQFQDESVVDDSQLPKDRFSAERLKGVDSTLKIQPAELGDSAMYLCASSKDRRGQYFGPGTRLTVT.

The gene calls are TRBV5-1 and TRBJ2-5; maybe TRBD1 (6 bases). Per the germline V gene, CDR1 is SGHRS and CDR2 is YFSETQ. The CDR3 consists of 16 residues. V was trimmed by 4 bases and J by 5 bases, leaving 21 bases between them. CDR3 coding DNA: TGCGCCAGCAGCGCGGAAACCATGGGACAAATGGAGACCCAGTACTTC. The encoded protein is CASSAETMGQMETQYF.

The sample holds many counts of this clonotype. The chain joins TRBV5-1 to TRBJ1-4; 7 bases are shared with TRBD1. Germline CDR1 and CDR2: SGHRS and YFSETQ. V lost 3 bases and J lost 3; bases outside the gene matches: 5. The CDR3 spans 15 residues. The CDR3 nucleotides are TGCGCCAGCAGCTCAGCGGGACAGCCTAATGAAAAACTGTTTTTT. It translates to CASSSAGQPNEKLFF.

Ten or more counts support this clonotype. V is TRBV5-1 and J is TRBJ2-7; D not resolved. The germline V and J ends were trimmed by 0 bases and 3 bases, with 13 bases remaining between them. Germline V CDR1 and CDR2: SGHRS, YFSETQ. This CDR3 region has 15 residues. CDR3 coding DNA: TGCGCCAGCAGCTTGGCCATAGGGTCAAGCTACGAGCAGTACTTC. Its translation is CASSLAIGSSYEQYF.

This clonotype was observed a few times. Since a much larger clone is just one base distant, this may be a read error. V gene TRBV2 combines with J gene TRBJ2-5; 7 nucleotides line up with TRBD1. Germline V gene sequence: CDR1 SNHLY, CDR2 FYNNEI. The CDR3 totals 14 residues. The ends lost 5 bases at V and 3 bases at J; junction bases unmatched: 6. CDR3 in DNA: TGTGCCAGCAGTACCGGGACAGATGAAGAGACCCAGTACTTC. Residues: CASSTGTDEETQYF.

A remark on this clonotype: Its ends do not fully match the called genes, so a read error is possible. The chain joins TRBV5-5 to TRBJ2-7; 8 bases map to TRBD1. The CDR3 runs to 14 residues. CDR1 is SGHKS, CDR2 YYEKEE, per germline (reference sequence). CDR3 DNA: TGTGCCAGCAGCTTGGATTCAGGGGGCAGGGAGCGGTACTTC. It translates to CASSLDSGGRERYF. The whole variable domain, remainder taken from reference TRBV5-5 and TRBJ2-7, is DAGVTQSPTHLIKTRGQQVTLRCSPISGHKSVSWYQQVLGQGPQFIFQYYEKEERGRGNFPDRFSARQFPNYSSELNVNALLLGDSALYLCASSLDSGGRERYFGPGTRLTVT.

This clonotype occurred a few times. The rearrangement joins TRBV4-1 to TRBJ2-7; no firm D call. CDR1 is MGHRA, CDR2 YSYEKL, per germline. The CDR3 runs 12 residues. The V gene lost 7 bases and the J gene lost 6 bases, with 13 bases spanning the gap. The CDR3 nucleotides read TGCGCCAGCATGGGTGCACGAAGCGAGCAGTACTTC. It specifies CASMGARSEQYF.

The chain links TRBV28 to TRBJ1-2; a possible D gene is TRBD1 (5 bases). Trimming shortened V by 6 bases and J by 4 bases, and 15 bases separated the two germline ends. This CDR3 has 14 amino acids. Germline CDR1 is MDHEN and CDR2 is SYDVKM. CDR3 residues: CASSPQGSSYGYTF. As DNA, the CDR3 is TGTGCCAGCAGCCCCCAGGGCAGCAGCTATGGCTACACCTTC.

This clonotype was recorded many times. V gene TRBV29-1 combines with J gene TRBJ2-5, with D possibly being TRBD2 (6 bases). The length of the CDR3 is 12 residues. Germline assignment: CDR1 SQVTM and CDR2 ANQGSEA. Trimming removed 7 bases from V and 4 bases from J, with 13 bases in between. CDR3 bases: TGCAGCGCTCCACTAGCCGGAGAGACCCAGTACTTC. It encodes CSAPLAGETQYF.

The gene calls are TRBV4-3 and TRBJ1-1; weak D call: TRBD1 (5 bases). Germline V CDR1 and CDR2: LGHNA, YSLEER. The ends were cut back, 0 bases at V and 3 bases at J, with 14 bases in the middle. This CDR3 region has 16 residues. Written as DNA, the CDR3 is TGCGCCAGCAGCCAAGATTTAGGGGCGGTGGACACTGAAGCTTTCTTT. Translation gives CASSQDLGAVDTEAFF.